This T cell receptor beta chain was captured by sequencing in a study of T cells expressing NK-cell markers (dated by TCRdb to about 2020). Looking at the study overall: TCR beta-chain repertoires were profiled in sorted CD3+CD56+NKG2C+, CD3+CD56+NKG2C- and CD3+CD56-NKG2C+ T-cell subsets from several donors. Libraries were sequenced as 2 x 150 bp reads on Illumina HiSeq 2000/2500, MiSeq or NextSeq. Among the eight sequenced donors, only one was HCMV-seronegative, while the other seven were HCMV-seropositive. All eight donors whose samples were sequenced were randomly selected healthy volunteers, three of them men and five women. Summary of the overall study and its limitations: It remained unclear whether the expanded NKG2C-expressing T cell clones were specific for HCMV antigens. Those dominant clonotypes were again the most abundant among CD3+CD56-NKG2C+ cells in a few donors, at roughly 25-65%. In several donors, the dominant CD3+CD56+NKG2C+ clonotypes were found to rank among the top 10 CD8+ clonotypes and to make up roughly 1.0-8% of CD8+ T cells.

The listed sequencing device is Illumina HiSeq 2000. The TCR beta cDNA libraries were made using 5'RACE template switching, a step that added both a universal primer site and unique molecular identifiers. cDNA synthesis was primed from the TCR beta constant segment, followed by two successive PCR amplification steps. The paper's data handling went like this. Reads were demultiplexed and grouped by UMI with MIGEC, and clonotypes were assembled and quantified with MiTCR. To exclude erroneous sequences, only TCR cDNA sequences supported by at least two reads were retained. The tcR package was used for downstream repertoire analysis, and clonotypes were matched across fractions by CDR3 nucleotide sequence plus V segment. VDJmatch was used to annotate antigen specificity against VDJdb, with one amino acid substitution allowed in CDR3. With the reads reprocessed by TCRdb, a single entry stands for each CDR3 protein sequence and no DNA is reported. TCRdb's processing, not the authors', yielded these V and J calls. The sample's table lists a count of 500,000 to 700,000 distinct CDR3 sequences. Together, the top ten hold roughly 3.6% of the sample.

HCMV serostatus was determined by detecting HCMV-specific IgG in serum with a commercial ELISA kit. Ficoll density gradient centrifugation was used to isolate peripheral blood mononuclear cells from blood. Its CDR3 holds 21 amino acids, cysteine through phenylalanine. No DNA accompanies this entry. CDR1 is given as MGHRA and CDR2 as YSYEKL, both from the germline V gene. Details on this clonotype: The target of this receptor is not known.

The sample consisted of blood T cells: a sorted CD56 or NKG2C T cell subset, CD4+ or CD8+ T cells, or bulk PBMC T cells (not recorded which). The source is a man between 18 and 35 years old in good health. Donor details come from another sample of the same person, matched by shared clones. The chain couples TRBV4-1 to TRBJ2-5; TCRdb indicates TRBD2, and absent DNA this call remains unverified. The CDR3 protein sequence reads: CASSARQGKGLAGGRRETQYF.